The T cell receptor (beta chain) under discussion was sequenced for a study of cytomegalovirus exposure and HLA in healthy donors. Both 60 Vbeta primers and 13 Jbeta primers went into the PCR. Some clones are missing from TCRdb's copy, which holds only in-frame ones; the method was immunoSEQ multiplex PCR. The table includes tens of thousands of clones, more than 65% detected once. Healthy people donating bone marrow made up the donors. CDR3 length: 13 residues. Per germline, CDR1 KGHSH and CDR2 LQKENI. V was pared by 6 bases and J by 7 bases, with 9 bases of the junction left unmatched. The sequencing sample was made of PBMCs. This receptor was identified in a girl between 2 and 10 years old in good health and CMV-seropositive. The V and J genes are TRBV18 and TRBJ2-7, with TRBD2 matching 7 bases. The CDR3 DNA reads TGTGCCAGCTCCGGAGCGGGACCGAGGGAGCAGTACTTC. Amino acids: CASSGAGPREQYF.